This entry lists 11 T cell receptor beta chains sequenced from one sample in a study of blood T cell repertoires in COVID-19. The assay was immunoSEQ multiplex PCR, and TCRdb's table has in-frame clones only and misses some. The sample lists fewer than 350,000 clones; approximately 91% were seen once. The material sequenced was peripheral blood. The source of these receptors is a man between 18 and 29 years old with active or convalescent COVID-19.

The V gene is TRBV21-1, the J gene TRBJ2-7; TRBD1 is the table's D call and was not checked against the DNA. TRBV21-1 is designated a pseudogene. The CDR3 is 17 amino acids. The CDR3 region has the DNA TGTGCCAGCAGCAAAGGCGTCACAGACAGGGTATACCCTGTCTCGGGCTTC. Residues: CASSKGVTDRVYPVSGF.

The CDR3 nucleotides are TGTGCCAGTCGAGGGCGTGGCTACACCTTC. It is translated as CASRGRGYTF. The chain combines TRBV12-3 or TRBV12-4 with TRBJ1-2; no clear D. Trimming stripped 9 bases from V and 7 bases from J, with 9 bases between. CDR3 size: 10 residues.

This clone came up once. The chain is built from TRBV4-1 and TRBJ1-5; D perhaps matches TRBD1 (6 bases). The CDR3 spans 16 residues. The V gene lost 0 bases and the J gene lost 5 bases, with 14 bases spanning the gap. The germline V gene encodes CDR1 MGHRA and CDR2 YSYEKL. CDR3 in amino acids: CASSQEDLQGHQPQHF. CDR3 bases: TGCGCCAGCAGCCAAGAGGATCTACAGGGCCATCAGCCCCAGCATTTT.

This rearrangement joins TRBV15 to TRBJ1-5; tentative D call: TRBD1 (5 bases). Germline CDR1 is LNHNV and CDR2 is YYDKDF (reference sequence). Trimming left V 0 bases short and J 0 bases short, with 15 bases between. The CDR3 consists of 18 residues. In DNA, the CDR3 is TGTGCCACCAGCAGAGACCCATACAGGTTCCATAGCAATCAGCCCCAGCATTTT. Its translation: CATSRDPYRFHSNQPQHF.

This clone turned up a few times. The CDR3 DNA sequence: TGTGCCAGCAGTTACTCCCGGGGAATGAATGAAAAACTGTTTTTT. Amino acid sequence: CASSYSRGMNEKLFF. The V gene is TRBV6-5, the J gene TRBJ1-4; the D is unclear. The CDR3 runs 15 residues. The germline CDR1 and CDR2 sequences are MNHEY and SVGAGI. V was cut by 0 bases and J by 5 bases, with 10 bases left in between.

This clone is a singleton in its sample. The V call is TRBV4-1, the J call TRBJ1-2, with 10 bases that match TRBD1. Germline trimming cut 1 base from V and 7 bases from J; bases unmatched to any gene: 3. CDR1 and CDR2 (germline): MGHRA, YSYEKL. CDR3 size: 14 residues. CDR3 protein: CASSQGQGASGYTF. The CDR3, as DNA: TGCGCCAGCAGCCAAGGACAGGGGGCGAGTGGCTACACCTTC.

This sequence joins TRBV9 and TRBJ2-5; no reliable D call. Germline CDR1 and CDR2: SGDLS and YYNGEE. V lost 0 bases, J lost 5 bases, and 11 bases lay in between. The CDR3 runs to 14 residues. CDR3: CASSVGVQSETQYF. The CDR3, as DNA: TGTGCCAGCAGCGTAGGGGTACAGTCGGAGACCCAGTACTTC.

V and J are TRBV3-1 (or the pseudogene TRBV3-2) and TRBJ2-4; D not certain. Trimming stripped 1 base from V and 9 bases from J, with 13 bases between. The CDR3 covers 14 residues. Germline CDR1 is LGHDT and CDR2 is YNNKEL (reference sequence). The CDR3, as DNA: TGTGCCAGCAGCCAAGGCCACGGGTCCGCCATTCAGTACTTC. Its protein is CASSQGHGSAIQYF.

The CDR3 loop is CASSGGQGAKNIQYF. The DNA of the CDR3 is TGTGCCAGCAGCGGGGGACAGGGGGCGAAAAACATTCAGTACTTC. This sequence joins TRBV9 and TRBJ2-4, with 12 nucleotides matching TRBD1. V was clipped by 3 bases and J by 4 bases; unmatched bases: 2. Per germline, CDR1 SGDLS and CDR2 YYNGEE. This CDR3 comprises 15 residues.

The chain carries TRBV7-8 and TRBJ1-1, with TRBD1 identical over 9 bases. J gave up 3 bases and V 5 bases, and 7 bases lay outside the gene matches. Germline V lookup: CDR1 SGHVS, CDR2 FQNEAQ. This CDR3 region has 15 residues. The DNA for the CDR3 is TGTGCCAGCAGCGGAAGGACAGGGGCGGACACTGAAGCTTTCTTT. Translated, it gives CASSGRTGADTEAFF.

The chain joins TRBV6-1 to TRBJ2-2; the match to TRBD1 covers 7 bases. The CDR3 spans 14 residues. Germline trimming cut 3 bases from V and 7 bases from J; bases unmatched to any gene: 5. Per the germline V gene, CDR1 is MNHNS and CDR2 is SASEGT. The CDR3 protein is CASSDGTASGELFF. CDR3 bases: TGTGCCAGCAGTGACGGGACAGCAAGCGGGGAGCTGTTTTTT.